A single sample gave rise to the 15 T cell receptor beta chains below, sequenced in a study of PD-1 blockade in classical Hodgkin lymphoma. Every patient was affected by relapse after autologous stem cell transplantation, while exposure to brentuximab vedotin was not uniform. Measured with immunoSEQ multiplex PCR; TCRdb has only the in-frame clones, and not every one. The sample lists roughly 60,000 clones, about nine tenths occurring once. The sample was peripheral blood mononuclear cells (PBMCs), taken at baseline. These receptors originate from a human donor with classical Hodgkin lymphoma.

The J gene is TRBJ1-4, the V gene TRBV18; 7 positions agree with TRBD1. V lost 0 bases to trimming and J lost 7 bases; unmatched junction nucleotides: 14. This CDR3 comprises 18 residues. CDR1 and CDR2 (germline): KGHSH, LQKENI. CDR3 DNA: TGTGCCAGCTCACCACCTAGGGGGCGCGTGAAGGAGGGTGAAAAACTGTTTTTT. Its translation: CASSPPRGRVKEGEKLFF.

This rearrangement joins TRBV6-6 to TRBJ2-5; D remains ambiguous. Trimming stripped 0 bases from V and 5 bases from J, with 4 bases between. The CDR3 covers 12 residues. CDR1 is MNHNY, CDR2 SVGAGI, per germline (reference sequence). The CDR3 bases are TGTGCCAGCAGTTACTCATCGGAGACCCAGTACTTC. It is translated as CASSYSSETQYF.

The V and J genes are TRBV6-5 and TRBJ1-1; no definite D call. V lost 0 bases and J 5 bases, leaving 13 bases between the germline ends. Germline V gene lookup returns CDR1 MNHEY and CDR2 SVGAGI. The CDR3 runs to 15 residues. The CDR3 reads CASSYSDPGGTEAFF. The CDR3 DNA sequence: TGTGCCAGCAGTTACTCGGACCCTGGAGGGACTGAAGCTTTCTTT.

Written as DNA, the CDR3 is TGTGCCAGCAGCTCTTCTACAGGTTTCAATCAGCCCCAGCATTTT. Its translation is CASSSSTGFNQPQHF. The chain links TRBV11-2 to TRBJ1-5; tentatively, D is TRBD1 (5 bases). Germline CDR1 SGHAT, CDR2 FQNNGV. The germline V and J ends were trimmed by 4 bases and 3 bases, with 13 bases remaining between them. This CDR3 spans 15 amino acids.

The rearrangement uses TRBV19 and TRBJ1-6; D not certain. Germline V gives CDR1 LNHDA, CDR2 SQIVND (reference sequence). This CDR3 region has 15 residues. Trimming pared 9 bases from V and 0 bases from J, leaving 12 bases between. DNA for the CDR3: TGTGCCAGCCAGAGTTTGAGCTCCTATAATTCACCCCTCCACTTT. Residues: CASQSLSSYNSPLHF.

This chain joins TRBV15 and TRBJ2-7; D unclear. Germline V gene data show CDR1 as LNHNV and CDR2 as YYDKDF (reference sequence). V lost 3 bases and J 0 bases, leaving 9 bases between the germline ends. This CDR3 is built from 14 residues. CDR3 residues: CATSRPPVSYEQYF. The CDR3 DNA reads TGTGCCACCAGCAGGCCTCCCGTCTCCTACGAGCAGTACTTC.

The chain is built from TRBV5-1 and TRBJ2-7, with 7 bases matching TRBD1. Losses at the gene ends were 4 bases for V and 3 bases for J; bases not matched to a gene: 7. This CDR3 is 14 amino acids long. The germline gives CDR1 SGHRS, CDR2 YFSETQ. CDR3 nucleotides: TGCGCCAGCAGCACCCGACAGGGATTCTACGAGCAGTACTTC. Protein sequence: CASSTRQGFYEQYF.

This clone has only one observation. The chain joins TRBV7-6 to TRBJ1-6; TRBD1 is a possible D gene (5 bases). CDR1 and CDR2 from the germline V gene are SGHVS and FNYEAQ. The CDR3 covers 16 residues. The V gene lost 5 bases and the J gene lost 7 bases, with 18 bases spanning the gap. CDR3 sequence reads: CASSKGGEIRNSPLHF. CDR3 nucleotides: TGTGCCAGCAGCAAGGGAGGGGAAATTCGCAATTCACCCCTCCACTTT. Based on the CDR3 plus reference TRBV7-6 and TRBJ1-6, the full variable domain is GAGVSQSPRYKVTKRGQDVALRCDPISGHVSLYWYRQALGQGPEFLTYFNYEAQQDKSGLPNDRFSAERPEGSISTLTIQRTEQRDSAMYRCASSKGGEIRNSPLHFGNGTRLTVT.

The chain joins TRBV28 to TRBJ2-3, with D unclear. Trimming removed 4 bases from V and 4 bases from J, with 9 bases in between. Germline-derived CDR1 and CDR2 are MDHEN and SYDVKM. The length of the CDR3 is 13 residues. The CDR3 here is CASSYGGADTQYF. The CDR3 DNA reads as TGTGCCAGCAGTTACGGCGGAGCAGATACGCAGTATTTT.

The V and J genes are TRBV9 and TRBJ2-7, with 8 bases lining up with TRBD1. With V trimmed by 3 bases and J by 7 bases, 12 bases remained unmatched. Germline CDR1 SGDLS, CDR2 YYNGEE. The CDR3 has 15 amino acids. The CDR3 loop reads CASSASGGPPGEQYF. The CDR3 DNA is TGTGCCAGCAGCGCGTCAGGGGGCCCCCCCGGGGAGCAGTACTTC.

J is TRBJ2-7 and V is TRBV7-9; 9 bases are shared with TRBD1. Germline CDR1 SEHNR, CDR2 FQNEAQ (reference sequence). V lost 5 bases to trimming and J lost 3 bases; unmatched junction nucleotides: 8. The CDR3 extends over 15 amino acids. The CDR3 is CASSGRDREHYEQYF. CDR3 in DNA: TGTGCCAGCAGCGGACGGGACAGGGAGCACTACGAGCAGTACTTC.

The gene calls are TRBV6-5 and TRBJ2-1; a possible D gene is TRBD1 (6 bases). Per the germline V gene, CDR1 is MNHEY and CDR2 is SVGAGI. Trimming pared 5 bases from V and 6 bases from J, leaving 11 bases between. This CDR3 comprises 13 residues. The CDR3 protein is CASSRGQFNEQFF. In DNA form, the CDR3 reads TGTGCCAGCAGTCGCGGACAGTTCAATGAGCAGTTCTTC.

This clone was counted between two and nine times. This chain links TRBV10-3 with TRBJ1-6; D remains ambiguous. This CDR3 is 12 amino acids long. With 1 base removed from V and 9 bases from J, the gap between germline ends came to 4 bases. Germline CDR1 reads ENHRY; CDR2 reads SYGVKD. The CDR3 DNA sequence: TGTGCCATCAGTGAGTTGGGTTCACCCCTCCACTTT. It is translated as CAISELGSPLHF.

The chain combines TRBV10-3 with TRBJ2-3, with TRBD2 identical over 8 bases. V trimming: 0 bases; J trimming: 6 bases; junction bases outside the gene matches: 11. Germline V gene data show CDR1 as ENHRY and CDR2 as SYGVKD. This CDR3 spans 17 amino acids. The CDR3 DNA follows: TGTGCCATCAGTGAGTCGGTAGCTAGCGGGTATCTCGATACGCAGTATTTT. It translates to CAISESVASGYLDTQYF.

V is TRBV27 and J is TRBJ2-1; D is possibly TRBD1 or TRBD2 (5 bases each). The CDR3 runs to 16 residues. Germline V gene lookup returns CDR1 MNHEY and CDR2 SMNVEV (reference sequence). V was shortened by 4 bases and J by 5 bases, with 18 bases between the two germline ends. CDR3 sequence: CASSSHPGPTHNEQFF. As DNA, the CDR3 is TGTGCCAGCAGTTCACACCCGGGACCAACCCACAATGAGCAGTTCTTC.